This TCR beta chain was identified during a study of T cell responses to AZD1222 COVID-19 vaccine. General observations from the study: Along spike, vaccine-associated CD4 TCRs were found throughout, with dominance at 160-218 and 743-854. Reports say nearly half of spike-specific TCRs go after unmutated variant regions. Clonal diversity may have been underestimated in mostly white British donors.

Concerning this clone itself: Its cognate antigen is unknown.

Profiling relied on immunoSEQ multiplex PCR, and the TCRdb table lists in-frame clones only, not all of them. This sample has about 78,000 clones, with 75% to 90% found just once. Second-dose intervals of approximately 4 or approximately 12 weeks were pooled. There are 14 residues in the CDR3. The J gene is TRBJ2-7, the V gene TRBV7-5. TRBV7-5 is classified as a pseudogene. This sequence was found in an adult who received the AZD1222 COVID-19 vaccine. Sequencing was performed on peripheral blood, taken 28 days after the second AZD1222 dose. The CDR3: CVRSLALQLLEQYF. As DNA, the CDR3 is TGTGTCAGAAGCTTAGCGTTGCAGCTCCTCGAGCAGTACTTC.